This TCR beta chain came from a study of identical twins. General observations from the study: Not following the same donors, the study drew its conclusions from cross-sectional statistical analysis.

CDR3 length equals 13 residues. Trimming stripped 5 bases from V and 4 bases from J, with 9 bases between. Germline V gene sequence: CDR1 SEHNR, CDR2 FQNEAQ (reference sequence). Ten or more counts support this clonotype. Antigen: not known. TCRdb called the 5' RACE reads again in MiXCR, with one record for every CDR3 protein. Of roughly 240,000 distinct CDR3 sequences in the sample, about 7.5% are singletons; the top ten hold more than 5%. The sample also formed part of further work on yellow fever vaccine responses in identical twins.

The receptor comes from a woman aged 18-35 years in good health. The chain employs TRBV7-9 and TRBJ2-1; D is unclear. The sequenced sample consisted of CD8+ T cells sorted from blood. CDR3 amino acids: CASSTDGYNEQFF. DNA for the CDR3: TGTGCCAGCAGCACGGACGGTTACAATGAGCAGTTCTTC.